Below are 5 T cell receptor beta chains sequenced from a single sample in a study of blood T cell repertoires in COVID-19. Clones were sequenced by immunoSEQ multiplex PCR, and TCRdb holds only the in-frame ones, with some missing. Among about 97,000 clones listed, approximately 89% were seen once. The sample comprised peripheral blood. The source of these receptors is a human donor in a cohort sampled during active COVID-19.

This clone occurred a few times. The chain couples TRBV4-3 to TRBJ2-1, with TRBD2 matching over 7 bases. The CDR3 runs 18 residues. CDR1 and CDR2 (germline): LGHNA, YSLEER. V lost 0 bases, J lost 0 bases, and 8 bases stayed unmatched. CDR3 loop: CASSQESPGGSSYNEQFF. In DNA form, the CDR3 reads TGCGCCAGCAGCCAAGAATCCCCGGGAGGCTCCTCCTACAATGAGCAGTTCTTC.

The chain carries TRBV4-1 and TRBJ2-2, with D tentatively TRBD2 (6 bases). Germline CDR1 MGHRA, CDR2 YSYEKL. CDR3 size: 15 residues. V was cut by 0 bases and J by 3 bases, with 8 bases left in between. CDR3: CASSQDAGYTGELFF. For the CDR3, the DNA is TGCGCCAGCAGCCAAGATGCGGGGTACACCGGGGAGCTGTTTTTT.

The rearrangement links TRBV28 to TRBJ2-5; the match to TRBD2 covers 10 bases. The CDR3 contains 16 residues. V lost 6 bases and J lost 5; bases outside the gene matches: 12. CDR1 and CDR2 from the germline V gene are MDHEN and SYDVKM. The CDR3 is CASRQGTGLALETQYF. The DNA of the CDR3 is TGTGCCAGCAGACAGGGTACGGGACTAGCGTTGGAGACCCAGTACTTC.

Turning to this clone: One junction end does not reproduce the germline sequence, and a read error may be involved. The chain couples TRBV7-7 to TRBJ2-3, with TRBD1 matching 11 bases. Germline V gene data show CDR1 as SSHAT and CDR2 as FNYEAQ (reference sequence). CDR3 length: 15 amino acids. CDR3 DNA sequence: TGTGCTAGCAGCCGGGACAGGGGGGACACAGATACGCAGTATTTT. It codes for CASSRDRGDTDTQYF.

CDR3 residues: CATSSHLGYTF. The CDR3 DNA is TGTGCCACCAGCTCCCACCTAGGCTACACCTTC. This sequence joins TRBV15 and TRBJ1-2; D is unresolved. Germline loops: CDR1 LNHNV, CDR2 YYDKDF (reference sequence). Trimming took 5 bases from V and 8 from J, leaving 9 bases between them. This CDR3 region has 11 residues.